The 12 T cell receptor beta chains reported below all come from one sample, sequenced in a study of pediatric ulcerative colitis. During colonoscopy, one to two rectal pinch biopsies were collected. Assay used: immunoSEQ multiplex PCR; TCRdb lists only in-frame clones, some missing. In the table there are around 36,000 clones, approximately 78% of which are singletons. Specimen: gut tissue. These receptor sequences come from a boy between 10 and 17 years old with mild ulcerative colitis.

The genes are TRBV4-1 and TRBJ2-1, with 9 bases that match TRBD2. The trim removed 1 base at V and 8 bases at J, leaving 6 bases unmatched. The CDR3 spans 15 residues. CDR1 and CDR2 (germline): MGHRA, YSYEKL. CDR3 nucleotides: TGCGCCAGCAGCCAAGTAGCGGGGGCCGGGGATGAGCAGTTCTTC. This codes for CASSQVAGAGDEQFF.

The J gene is TRBJ1-1, the V gene TRBV6-5, with D tentatively TRBD1 (6 bases). The CDR3 contains 14 residues. Germline assignment: CDR1 MNHEY and CDR2 SVGAGI. The V and J ends lost 6 bases and 1 base respectively, with 12 bases between them. CDR3 residues: CASRKGHQNTEAFF. The CDR3 bases are TGTGCCAGCAGAAAGGGACACCAGAACACTGAAGCTTTCTTT.

The chain links TRBV5-8 to TRBJ2-7; 8 nucleotides match TRBD1. J was trimmed by 4 bases and V by 1 base; bases with no gene match: 7. The CDR3 length is 15 residues. The germline CDR1 and CDR2 sequences are SGHTS and YDEGEE. The CDR3 loop reads CASSLMGTGVYEQYF. The DNA for the CDR3 is TGTGCCAGCAGCTTGATGGGGACAGGTGTTTACGAGCAGTACTTC.

The chain has TRBV6-5 and TRBJ2-2, with D perhaps TRBD2 (5 bases). The germline V gene encodes CDR1 MNHEY and CDR2 SVGAGI. The V gene lost 7 bases and the J gene lost 6 bases, with 15 bases spanning the gap. This CDR3 has 14 amino acids. CDR3 DNA: TGTGCCAGCAAATTAACTAGGGATTCCGGGGAGCTGTTTTTT. It encodes CASKLTRDSGELFF.

The chain is built from TRBV4-1 and TRBJ2-1; D is ambiguous. Trimming removed 3 bases from V and 10 bases from J, with 7 bases in between. The CDR3 contains 11 residues. The germline gives CDR1 MGHRA, CDR2 YSYEKL. CDR3 sequence: CASSHLTEQFF. The CDR3 DNA sequence: TGCGCCAGCAGCCATTTGACAGAGCAGTTCTTC.

The V and J genes are TRBV5-1 and TRBJ2-3; D remains ambiguous. V lost 0 bases to trimming and J lost 4 bases, with 15 bases between them. The CDR3 loop spans 16 amino acids. The V gene's germline CDR1 is SGHRS and CDR2 YFSETQ. CDR3 nucleotide sequence: TGCGCCAGCAGCTTGGGGGTCCAGCCCGTTCCAGATACGCAGTATTTT. This encodes CASSLGVQPVPDTQYF.

The sample holds a few counts of this clone. The J gene is TRBJ1-4, the V gene TRBV2, with D hard to call. This CDR3 spans 12 amino acids. Germline lookup yields CDR1 SNHLY and CDR2 FYNNEI. Trimming pared 6 bases from V and 10 bases from J, leaving 12 bases between. The CDR3 region has the DNA TGTGCCAGCAGGACCCTGAGAGGAAAACTGTTTTTT. This translates into CASRTLRGKLFF. The full variable domain, rest sourced from reference TRBV2 and TRBJ1-4, is EPEVTQTPSHQVTQMGQEVILRCVPISNHLYFYWYRQILGQKVEFLVSFYNNEISEKSEIFDDQFSVERPDGSNFTLKIRSTKLEDSAMYFCASRTLRGKLFFGSGTQLSVL.

Concerning this clone itself: Other DNA sequences in the same sample also yield this CDR3. V gene TRBV7-6 combines with J gene TRBJ1-5; D ambiguous. The V and J ends lost 0 bases and 3 bases respectively, with 3 bases between them. CDR1 SGHVS and CDR2 FNYEAQ come from the germline V gene. This CDR3 has 13 amino acids. DNA for the CDR3: TGTGCCAGCAGCTTAGCCACCAATCAGCCCCAGCATTTT. It encodes CASSLATNQPQHF.

This clone has a handful of counts. The CDR3, as DNA: TGCGCCAGCAGCCTTAGACAGGAGGGCACTGAAGCTTTCTTT. It specifies CASSLRQEGTEAFF. The chain couples TRBV5-1 to TRBJ1-1, with D possibly TRBD1 on 6 matching bases. Germline-derived CDR1 and CDR2 are SGHRS and YFSETQ. This CDR3 has 14 amino acids. V lost 4 bases, J lost 4 bases, and 14 bases lay in between.

The chain couples TRBV5-1 to TRBJ1-1, with TRBD1 as a possible D gene (5 bases). The CDR3 has 14 amino acids. The V end was cut by 4 bases, the J end by 2 bases, with 12 bases between. Looked up from germline, CDR1 is SGHRS and CDR2 is YFSETQ. CDR3 amino acids: CASSPTGVNTEAFF. The DNA of the CDR3 is TGCGCCAGCAGCCCGACGGGGGTAAACACTGAAGCTTTCTTT. Filled out from reference TRBV5-1 and TRBJ1-1, the complete variable domain reads KAGVTQTPRYLIKTRGQQVTLSCSPISGHRSVSWYQQTPGQGLQFLFEYFSETQRNKGNFPGRFSGRQFSNSRSEMNVSTLELGDSALYLCASSPTGVNTEAFFGQGTRLTVV.

The rearrangement joins TRBV5-1 to TRBJ2-2, with D perhaps matching TRBD1 (5 bases). Germline CDR1 SGHRS, CDR2 YFSETQ. CDR3 length: 24 amino acids. V lost 2 bases and J lost 4, with 39 bases in between. CDR3 loop: CASSFPRTMRNVWPAAPTTGELFF. CDR3 nucleotide sequence: TGCGCCAGCAGCTTCCCCCGGACAATGAGGAATGTTTGGCCCGCGGCACCCACCACCGGGGAGCTGTTTTTT.

This sequence joins TRBV4-1 and TRBJ1-5, with a weak D call TRBD1 (6 bases). The CDR3 covers 16 residues. Trimming took 3 bases from V and 6 from J, leaving 18 bases between them. The germline gives CDR1 MGHRA, CDR2 YSYEKL. CDR3 DNA sequence: TGCGCCAGCAGCCAGGGTGGAGGGGGGACCGGTCAGCCCCAGCATTTT. Translation: CASSQGGGGTGQPQHF.